This passage covers 23 T cell receptor beta chains from one sample sequenced in a study of cytomegalovirus exposure and HLA in healthy donors. 60 Vbeta and 13 Jbeta primers were used in PCR. Method: immunoSEQ multiplex PCR; TCRdb's copy keeps in-frame clones and lacks some. The profile shows roughly 190,000 clones, about four fifths of them singletons. Sequences were obtained from PBMCs. These receptors were taken from a man in his forties in good health and CMV-seropositive.

The gene calls are TRBV6-5 and TRBJ2-1, with 12 bases that match TRBD2. Trimming cost V 8 bases and J 4 bases; bases outside gene matches: 3. This CDR3 comprises 14 residues. The germline gives CDR1 MNHEY, CDR2 SVGAGI. Here the CDR3 reads CASGGTSGYNEQFF. As DNA, the CDR3 is TGTGCCAGCGGTGGGACTAGCGGGTACAATGAGCAGTTCTTC.

The chain uses TRBV29-1 and TRBJ1-4; a weak D match, TRBD1 (6 bases). V was cut by 4 bases and J by 13 bases, with 16 bases left in between. This CDR3 contains 12 residues. Germline assignment: CDR1 SQVTM and CDR2 ANQGSEA. CDR3 protein: CSVVQGRARLFF. The DNA for the CDR3 is TGCAGCGTTGTACAGGGCAGGGCACGACTGTTTTTT.

The chain uses TRBV5-1 and TRBJ1-1, with D tentatively TRBD1 (6 bases). In germline, CDR1 is SGHRS, CDR2 YFSETQ. The CDR3 sequence is 12 residues long. The V end lost 3 bases, the J end lost 11 bases, and 14 bases lay between the germline ends. The CDR3 nucleotides read TGCGCCAGCAGCTCGCAGGGGACAACGGCTTTCTTT. Amino acid sequence: CASSSQGTTAFF.

The chain combines TRBV4-3 with TRBJ2-5, with D unclear. This CDR3 region has 15 residues. The V end was cut by 0 bases, the J end by 3 bases, with 11 bases between. Germline V CDR1 and CDR2: LGHNA, YSLEER. The CDR3 loop is CASSQETLVKETQYF. The CDR3 DNA reads as TGCGCCAGCAGCCAAGAGACTCTTGTTAAAGAGACCCAGTACTTC.

This clone was picked up a small number of times. The chain links TRBV7-8 to TRBJ2-7; D is perhaps TRBD2 (6 bases). This CDR3 contains 13 residues. Trimming pared 7 bases from V and 3 bases from J, leaving 13 bases between. Germline CDR1 reads SGHVS; CDR2 reads FQNEAQ. This chain's CDR3 is CASNRDLDYEQYF. Here the CDR3 DNA reads TGTGCCAGCAATCGGGACTTAGACTACGAGCAGTACTTC.

V and J are TRBV11-2 and TRBJ2-7; weak D call: TRBD1 (6 bases). The CDR3 consists of 16 residues. CDR1 is SGHAT, CDR2 FQNNGV, per germline. Trimming left V 3 bases short and J 0 bases short, with 15 bases between. The CDR3 reads CASSLGRDTYSYEQYF. As DNA, the CDR3 is TGTGCCAGCAGCTTGGGTCGGGACACTTACTCCTACGAGCAGTACTTC.

This clone is a singleton in its sample. The rearrangement joins TRBV6-5 to TRBJ2-3, with unresolved D. The germline gives CDR1 MNHEY, CDR2 SVGAGI. V lost 6 bases and J lost 8, with 15 bases in between. The CDR3 has 13 residues. CDR3 residues: CASSLGPPGTQYF. CDR3 nucleotide sequence: TGTGCCAGCAGCTTGGGCCCTCCTGGTACGCAGTATTTT.

This clone came up a few times. The chain employs TRBV5-5 and TRBJ2-7; 11 bases are a match to TRBD2. The CDR3 runs to 16 residues. Germline trimming cut 4 bases from V and 3 bases from J; bases unmatched to any gene: 9. Per the germline V gene, CDR1 is SGHKS and CDR2 is YYEKEE (reference sequence). This CDR3 reads CASSSGSGRAGYEQYF. The CDR3 nucleotides read TGTGCCAGCAGCAGCGGTAGCGGGAGGGCCGGCTACGAGCAGTACTTC.

The chain has TRBV6-6 and TRBJ1-4, with 9 positions matching TRBD1. The V segment lost 6 bases and the J segment 5 bases; nucleotides outside the gene matches: 4. The germline CDR1 and CDR2 sequences are MNHNY and SVGAGI (reference sequence). The CDR3 contains 14 residues. CDR3: CASSMTGGNEKLFF. The CDR3 DNA sequence: TGTGCCAGCAGCATGACAGGGGGGAATGAAAAACTGTTTTTT.

The rearrangement links TRBV4-3 to TRBJ2-5; D is undetermined. Germline CDR1 reads LGHNA; CDR2 reads YSLEER. CDR3 length: 13 residues. V lost 3 bases, J lost 5 bases, and 10 bases lay in between. The CDR3, as DNA: TGCGCCAGCAGCCATCTAACTTCTGAGACCCAGTACTTC. This sequence encodes CASSHLTSETQYF.

The V call is TRBV9, the J call TRBJ2-3, with TRBD1 matching 10 bases. CDR3 length equals 14 residues. Germline V CDR1 and CDR2: SGDLS, YYNGEE. V lost 3 bases, J lost 4 bases, and 2 bases stayed unmatched. The CDR3, as DNA: TGTGCCAGCAGCGGGGACAGGGGACCAGATACGCAGTATTTT. It is translated as CASSGDRGPDTQYF.

The chain links TRBV7-9 to TRBJ1-5, with TRBD1 matching over 9 bases. The ends lost 4 bases at V and 4 bases at J; junction bases unmatched: 5. This CDR3 is 15 amino acids long. The V gene's germline CDR1 is SEHNR and CDR2 FQNEAQ (reference sequence). CDR3 sequence reads: CASSSGTGRNQPQHF. In nucleotides, the CDR3 is TGTGCCAGCAGCTCCGGGACAGGGCGGAATCAGCCCCAGCATTTT.

Note on this clone: The same CDR3 is also encoded by other DNA sequences in this sample. V and J are TRBV5-1 and TRBJ2-7; 7 bases fit TRBD2. V shed 3 bases and J 0 bases; nucleotides not matched to a gene: 6. There are 15 residues in the CDR3. The germline V gene encodes CDR1 SGHRS and CDR2 YFSETQ. Here the CDR3 reads CASSWGVAGSYEQYF. In DNA form, the CDR3 reads TGCGCCAGCAGCTGGGGGGTAGCGGGCTCCTACGAGCAGTACTTC.

The genes are TRBV5-1 and TRBJ1-2, with D unresolved. The V gene lost 2 bases and the J gene lost 2 bases, with 10 bases spanning the gap. This CDR3 has 14 residues. The V gene's germline CDR1 is SGHRS and CDR2 YFSETQ. Written as DNA, the CDR3 is TGCGCCAGCAGCTTCACGGCGGGGAACTATGGCTACACCTTC. Translation gives CASSFTAGNYGYTF.

The chain is built from TRBV6-1 and TRBJ2-7, with 12 nucleotides matching TRBD2. Per the germline V gene, CDR1 is MNHNS and CDR2 is SASEGT. This CDR3 has 15 amino acids. Losses at the gene ends were 7 bases for V and 2 bases for J; bases not matched to a gene: 6. CDR3 DNA sequence: TGTGCCAGCACCGTCACTAGCGGGGGGACCTACGAGCAGTACTTC. Translating gives CASTVTSGGTYEQYF.

The chain combines TRBV29-1 with TRBJ2-1; TRBD2 matches 9 bases. V shed 0 bases, J shed 2 bases, and the junction held 2 bases outside the gene matches. The CDR3 has 15 amino acids. Germline values: CDR1 SQVTM, CDR2 ANQGSEA. For the CDR3, the DNA is TGCAGCGTTGAAGACCTAGCGGGAACCTACAATGAGCAGTTCTTC. Protein sequence: CSVEDLAGTYNEQFF.

V is TRBV19 and J is TRBJ2-1; 10 bases are a match to TRBD2. The CDR3 has 15 amino acids. V gave up 3 bases and J gave up 5 bases; unmatched junction bases: 4. Germline assignment: CDR1 LNHDA and CDR2 SQIVND (reference sequence). The CDR3, as DNA: TGTGCCAGTAGTATGTCACTAGCGGGAAACAATGAGCAGTTCTTC. This codes for CASSMSLAGNNEQFF.

This clone has just one count. The chain carries TRBV7-2 and TRBJ2-3; the match to TRBD2 covers 12 bases. CDR1 is SGHTA, CDR2 FQGNSA, per germline. The CDR3 extends over 15 amino acids. Trimming at V came to 5 bases and at J to 4 bases, leaving 4 bases not matched to a gene. In DNA, the CDR3 is TGTGCCAGCAGCCCACTAGCGGGAGGATCAGATACGCAGTATTTT. Translating gives CASSPLAGGSDTQYF.

This clone has a single count. V and J are TRBV5-1 and TRBJ2-7; D is unresolved. The germline gives CDR1 SGHRS, CDR2 YFSETQ. Trimming pared 2 bases from V and 0 bases from J, leaving 15 bases between. This CDR3 comprises 16 residues. In DNA, the CDR3 is TGCGCCAGCAGCTTAGAGAGCGCGTTGCGCTCCTACGAGCAGTACTTC. It translates to CASSLESALRSYEQYF.

This rearrangement joins TRBV30 to TRBJ1-1, with D unresolved. From germline, CDR1 is GTSNPN and CDR2 SVGIG (reference sequence). The CDR3 consists of 11 residues. Trimming cost V 4 bases and J 6 bases, with 9 bases left between them. In DNA form, the CDR3 reads TGTGCCTGGACGCCGCGGGCTGAAGCTTTCTTT. Amino acid sequence: CAWTPRAEAFF.

The gene calls are TRBV25-1 and TRBJ2-1; 9 bases line up with TRBD2. From germline, CDR1 is MGHDK and CDR2 SYGVNS. CDR3 length: 16 residues. V was clipped by 5 bases and J by 10 bases; unmatched bases: 15. This CDR3 reads CASSRPIAGDLEEQFF. The CDR3, as DNA: TGTGCCAGCAGTCGCCCTATAGCGGGAGATCTGGAGGAGCAGTTCTTC.

The J gene is TRBJ2-2, the V gene TRBV5-1; D is possibly TRBD2 (5 bases). With 0 bases removed from V and 2 bases from J, the gap between germline ends came to 8 bases. The CDR3 has 15 amino acids. Germline values: CDR1 SGHRS, CDR2 YFSETQ. CDR3 loop: CASSLDDYNTGELFF. The CDR3 DNA reads TGCGCCAGCAGCTTGGACGACTATAACACCGGGGAGCTGTTTTTT.

This clone was counted a single time. The J gene is TRBJ2-1, the V gene TRBV5-4; 11 nucleotides agree with TRBD2. Germline V CDR1 and CDR2: SGHNT, YYREEE (reference sequence). V was pared by 4 bases and J by 7 bases, with 7 bases of the junction left unmatched. CDR3 length: 15 amino acids. DNA for the CDR3: TGTGCCAGCAGCCCCGTAGCGGGAGGGTCGAATGAGCAGTTCTTC. This sequence encodes CASSPVAGGSNEQFF.